This entry is about one T cell receptor beta chain. The data derive from a study of a mutant IDH1 vaccine in newly diagnosed glioma. Across the study: Treated patients, approximately 60% male and about 38% female, averaged approximately 40 years of age. Former treatment meant radiotherapy, temozolomide, or both; the majority had gotten both.

This CDR3 comprises 14 residues. Germline V lookup: CDR1 LNHDA, CDR2 SQIVND (reference sequence). Trimming took off 4 bases at V and 4 bases at J, with 11 bases between the two ends. The time point is: baseline, week 1 (first vaccination visit). Treatment here: pre-vaccination baseline after standard-of-care therapy. Clones were sequenced by immunoSEQ multiplex PCR, and TCRdb holds only the in-frame ones, with some missing. The data show 45,000 to 70,000 clones, approximately 91% seen once. The receptor was isolated from a middle-aged man with glioma. J is TRBJ2-1 and V is TRBV19, with D hard to call. This specimen consisted of PBMCs, obtained from a glioma patient treated with radiotherapy, temozolomide or both. The chain's CDR3 is CASSTSPNYNEQFF. The CDR3 nucleotides are TGTGCCAGTAGTACCAGCCCTAATTACAATGAGCAGTTCTTC.